The clone carrying this T cell receptor (beta chain) occurred many times. RNA transcripts served as the template for amplifying TCR beta CDR3 regions. Using the HTBI primer set, a first-round RT-PCR was run on the TCR CDR3. TCRdb recomputed calls from the multiplex PCR reads with MiXCR, one row per CDR3 protein. The data show approximately 430,000 distinct CDR3 sequences, around 15% seen once. The sample originates from a study of T cells in Graves' hyperthyroidism and ophthalmopathy. Per the germline V gene, CDR1 is MNHNS and CDR2 is SASEGT. This CDR3 spans 14 amino acids. Losses at the gene ends were 8 bases for V and 6 bases for J; bases not matched to a gene: 10.

The sequenced material came from blood. The origin of this receptor is a man aged 18 to 29 with Graves' ophthalmopathy. The rearrangement links TRBV6-1 to TRBJ1-2; 9 nucleotides agree with TRBD1. CDR3 nucleotide sequence: TGTGCCAGCGAACAGGGGGCGGTACGGGATGGCTACACCTTC. Translating gives CASEQGAVRDGYTF.